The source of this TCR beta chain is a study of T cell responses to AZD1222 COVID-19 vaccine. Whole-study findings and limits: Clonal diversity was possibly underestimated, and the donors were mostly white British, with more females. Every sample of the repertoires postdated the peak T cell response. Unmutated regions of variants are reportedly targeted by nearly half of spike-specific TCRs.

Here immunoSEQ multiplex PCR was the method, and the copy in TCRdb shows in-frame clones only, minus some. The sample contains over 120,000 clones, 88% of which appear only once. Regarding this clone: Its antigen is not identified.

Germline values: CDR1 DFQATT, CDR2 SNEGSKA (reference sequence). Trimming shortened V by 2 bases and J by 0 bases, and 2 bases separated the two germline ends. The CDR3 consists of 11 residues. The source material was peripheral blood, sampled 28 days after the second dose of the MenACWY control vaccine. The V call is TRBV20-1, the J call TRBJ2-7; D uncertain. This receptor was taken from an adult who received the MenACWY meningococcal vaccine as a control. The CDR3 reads CSARPSYEQYF. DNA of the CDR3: TGCAGTGCTAGACCCTCCTACGAGCAGTACTTC.